These 17 T cell receptor beta chains were all obtained from the same sample, sequenced in a study of T cells in tuberculosis. The time point is: new active TB diagnosis, blood taken before or within 7 days of starting treatment. The method was immunoSEQ multiplex PCR; TCRdb's version includes in-frame clones alone and lacks a portion of them. The sample holds roughly 31,000 clones, approximately 85% seen once. The sequencing here drew on PBMCs, taken at tuberculosis diagnosis. The receptors shown here come from an adult with tuberculosis.

The genes are TRBV5-1 and TRBJ2-1; 10 nucleotides match TRBD2. This CDR3 contains 16 residues. Germline V gene data show CDR1 as SGHRS and CDR2 as YFSETQ. V trimming: 3 bases; J trimming: 0 bases; junction bases outside the gene matches: 3. The CDR3 nucleotides read TGCGCCAGCAGCTCAGCGGGGGGGAGCTCCTACAATGAGCAGTTCTTC. Its protein is CASSSAGGSSYNEQFF.

The chain couples TRBV6-6 to TRBJ2-1; 8 bases are a match to TRBD2. Germline values: CDR1 MNHNY, CDR2 SVGAGI (reference sequence). The V and J ends lost 1 base and 5 bases, in that order; junction bases with no gene match: 4. The CDR3 has 15 amino acids. The CDR3 is CASSYLAGPNNEQFF. CDR3 in DNA: TGTGCCAGCAGTTACTTAGCGGGGCCTAACAATGAGCAGTTCTTC.

The chain links TRBV28 to TRBJ1-4; D is perhaps TRBD1 (5 bases). With 5 bases removed from V and 4 bases from J, the gap between germline ends came to 11 bases. Germline CDR1 and CDR2: MDHEN and SYDVKM. The CDR3 consists of 14 residues. CDR3 sequence: CASSEPGGNEKLFF. DNA of the CDR3: TGTGCCAGCAGTGAACCCGGGGGTAATGAAAAACTGTTTTTT. The full variable domain, its missing parts supplied by reference TRBV28 and TRBJ1-4, is DVKVTQSSRYLVKRTGEKVFLECVQDMDHENMFWYRQDPGLGLRLIYFSYDVKMKEKGDIPEGYSVSREKKERFSLILESASTNQTSMYLCASSEPGGNEKLFFGSGTQLSVL.

The chain recombines TRBV2 with TRBJ1-5, with TRBD1 as a possible D gene (5 bases). V gave up 1 base and J gave up 4 bases, with 17 bases separating them. The CDR3 runs to 17 residues. In germline, CDR1 is SNHLY, CDR2 FYNNEI. As DNA, the CDR3 is TGTGCCAGCAGTGAAGTCCAGACAGCTGACCCTAATCAGCCCCAGCATTTT. It codes for CASSEVQTADPNQPQHF.

The CDR3 sequence: CASSEQGGYGYTF. CDR3 sequence (DNA): TGTGCCAGCAGTGAACAGGGGGGCTATGGCTACACCTTC. The J gene is TRBJ1-2, the V gene TRBV6-4, with TRBD1 matching over 8 bases. Germline loops: CDR1 MRHNA, CDR2 SNTAGT. The CDR3 totals 13 residues. With 3 bases clipped from V and 4 bases from J, the junction kept 1 base outside the gene matches.

The chain recombines TRBV29-1 with TRBJ2-7, with TRBD1 matching over 7 bases. There are 13 residues in the CDR3. The germline CDR1 and CDR2 sequences are SQVTM and ANQGSEA. Trimming cost V 5 bases and J 0 bases; bases outside gene matches: 4. For the CDR3, the DNA is TGCAGCGTTTTTCGGGACAGCTCCTACGAGCAGTACTTC. It specifies CSVFRDSSYEQYF.

This chain joins TRBV28 and TRBJ2-6, with 10 bases lining up with TRBD2. This CDR3 is built from 21 residues. Per the germline V gene, CDR1 is MDHEN and CDR2 is SYDVKM. Germline trimming cut 4 bases from V and 0 bases from J; bases unmatched to any gene: 15. CDR3 protein: CASSSNGGASGRVSGANVLTF. The CDR3 coding sequence is TGTGCCAGCAGTTCAAACGGAGGAGCTAGCGGGAGAGTCTCTGGGGCCAACGTCCTGACTTTC. The full variable domain, with the rest looked up from reference TRBV28 and TRBJ2-6, is DVKVTQSSRYLVKRTGEKVFLECVQDMDHENMFWYRQDPGLGLRLIYFSYDVKMKEKGDIPEGYSVSREKKERFSLILESASTNQTSMYLCASSSNGGASGRVSGANVLTFGAGSRLTVL.

The J gene is TRBJ2-5, the V gene TRBV9; the D gene is possibly TRBD1 (5 bases). The CDR3 covers 14 residues. Trimming pared 3 bases from V and 0 bases from J, leaving 9 bases between. CDR1 SGDLS and CDR2 YYNGEE come from the germline V gene. The CDR3 loop is CASSAQVHQETQYF. Here the CDR3 DNA reads TGTGCCAGCAGCGCACAGGTCCACCAAGAGACCCAGTACTTC.

V is TRBV28 and J is TRBJ2-1; 8 positions match TRBD2. Trimming took 3 bases from V and 12 from J; bases not matched to a gene: 13. The V gene's germline CDR1 is MDHEN and CDR2 SYDVKM. The CDR3 covers 15 residues. The DNA for the CDR3 is TGTGCCAGCAGTTTTGAGGCGGGAGGAAGGACTGCGCAGTTCTTC. This translates into CASSFEAGGRTAQFF.

This clone was found a few times. The chain recombines TRBV6-1 with TRBJ1-3; D is uncertain. The CDR3 contains 13 residues. In germline, CDR1 is MNHNS, CDR2 SASEGT. Between the trimmed V and J ends, which lost 8 bases and 16 bases, there was a span of 24 bases. For the CDR3, the DNA is TGTGCCAGCGCGGCCCGGGGAGTCGTGTATTGGTATTTT. It encodes CASAARGVVYWYF.

This chain uses TRBV27 with TRBJ2-1; no definite D call. There are 14 residues in the CDR3. Germline loops: CDR1 MNHEY, CDR2 SMNVEV (reference sequence). V lost 0 bases, J lost 6 bases, and 9 bases lay in between. As DNA, the CDR3 is TGTGCCAGCAGTTTATCGGTACTGGTCAATGAGCAGTTCTTC. Its protein is CASSLSVLVNEQFF.

V gene TRBV7-2 combines with J gene TRBJ2-3; 7 positions agree with TRBD2. V dropped 5 bases and J dropped 0; count of bases not matched to a gene: 8. This CDR3 is built from 16 residues. CDR1 is SGHTA and CDR2 is FQGNSA in the germline V gene. The CDR3 region has the DNA TGTGCCAGCAGCCCTAGCGGCTTACCTAGCACAGATACGCAGTATTTT. As protein: CASSPSGLPSTDTQYF.

In DNA form, the CDR3 reads TGTGCCAGCAGCCACCCAATAAACGGGGGGCGATACCAAGAGACCCAGTACTTC. It is translated as CASSHPINGGRYQETQYF. This rearrangement joins TRBV9 to TRBJ2-5; the D gene is possibly TRBD2 (7 bases). Germline-derived CDR1 and CDR2 are SGDLS and YYNGEE. V dropped 4 bases and J dropped 0 bases, with 22 bases sitting between them. The CDR3 length is 18 residues.

This chain links TRBV27 with TRBJ1-2; tentatively, D is TRBD1 (6 bases). The CDR3 has 15 residues. The V and J ends lost 3 bases and 3 bases respectively, with 14 bases between them. The germline CDR1 and CDR2 sequences are MNHEY and SMNVEV (reference sequence). This CDR3 reads CASSFTLQGDYGYTF. As DNA, the CDR3 is TGTGCCAGCAGTTTCACTCTACAGGGTGACTATGGCTACACCTTC.

The table lists this clone with a count of one. The chain uses TRBV10-3 and TRBJ1-4; 7 bases match TRBD1. The trim removed 6 bases at V and 4 bases at J, leaving 5 bases unmatched. Looked up from germline, CDR1 is ENHRY and CDR2 is SYGVKD. The CDR3 runs to 14 residues. Here the CDR3 reads CAIRGDSFNEKLFF. For the CDR3, the DNA is TGTGCCATCAGAGGGGACAGCTTTAATGAAAAACTGTTTTTT.

V is TRBV19 and J is TRBJ2-3; weak D call: TRBD1 (6 bases). V was shortened by 3 bases and J by 1 base, with 8 bases between the two germline ends. CDR3 size: 14 residues. The V gene's germline CDR1 is LNHDA and CDR2 SQIVND (reference sequence). Here the CDR3 DNA reads TGTGCCAGTAGTATGGGGGCGGGCACAGATACGCAGTATTTT. Its protein is CASSMGAGTDTQYF.

The chain carries TRBV18 and TRBJ1-1; D is undetermined. The germline V gene has CDR1 KGHSH and CDR2 LQKENI. The CDR3 sequence is 15 residues long. Trimming removed 3 bases at V and 2 bases at J, with 13 bases between. CDR3 in DNA: TGTGCCAGCTCACCCGTCCGGGAGACAAACACTGAAGCTTTCTTT. Protein sequence: CASSPVRETNTEAFF.